Each of the 9 T cell receptor beta chains below was sequenced from the same sample in a study of T cells in localized non-small cell lung cancer. Assay used: immunoSEQ multiplex PCR; TCRdb lists only in-frame clones, some missing. The sample includes roughly 61,000 clones, 81% of them seen just once. The sample in question was PBMCs, obtained before any cancer treatment. Source of these receptors: a man aged 40 to 75 with stage II lung adenocarcinoma.

The chain uses TRBV19 and TRBJ2-2; unclear D gene. Trimming removed 5 bases from V and 4 bases from J, with 2 bases in between. Germline lookup yields CDR1 LNHDA and CDR2 SQIVND (reference sequence). CDR3 length: 11 amino acids. The CDR3 sequence: CASSVTGELFF. The DNA of the CDR3 is TGTGCCAGTAGTGTCACCGGGGAGCTGTTTTTT.

This chain links TRBV4-1 with TRBJ2-7; D ambiguous. This CDR3 has 17 residues. Germline CDR1 is MGHRA and CDR2 is YSYEKL. Trimming pared 1 base from V and 3 bases from J, leaving 19 bases between. The CDR3, as DNA: TGCGCCAGCAGCCAAGTAATCAGGACCAAAGGGCACTACGAGCAGTACTTC. Its translation is CASSQVIRTKGHYEQYF.

This rearrangement joins TRBV7-8 to TRBJ1-5; perhaps TRBD1 as D (6 bases). V was cut by 5 bases and J by 0 bases, with 11 bases left in between. Germline loops: CDR1 SGHVS, CDR2 FQNEAQ. The CDR3 consists of 15 residues. DNA of the CDR3: TGTGCCAGCAGCGCCGGGGGCTATAGCAATCAGCCCCAGCATTTT. It is translated as CASSAGGYSNQPQHF.

On this clone: Other nucleotide sequences from this sample produce the same CDR3. The chain links TRBV29-1 to TRBJ2-2; the match to TRBD2 covers 11 bases. The CDR3 runs 13 residues. V trimming: 5 bases; J trimming: 7 bases; junction bases outside the gene matches: 3. CDR1 SQVTM and CDR2 ANQGSEA come from the germline V gene. The CDR3 region has the DNA TGCAGCGTTACTAGCGGGAGTTTCGGGGAGCTGTTTTTT. Translated: CSVTSGSFGELFF.

The gene calls are TRBV27 and TRBJ1-1, with D possibly being TRBD1 (6 bases). Trimming pared 6 bases from V and 6 bases from J, leaving 14 bases between. This CDR3 contains 13 residues. Per germline, CDR1 MNHEY and CDR2 SMNVEV (reference sequence). The DNA of the CDR3 is TGTGCCAGCAGCGTCATACAGGGCTCTGAAGCTTTCTTT. Amino acids: CASSVIQGSEAFF.

The rearrangement links TRBV6-5 to TRBJ1-1; the match to TRBD1 covers 7 bases. Germline CDR1 reads MNHEY; CDR2 reads SVGAGI. The V segment lost 7 bases and the J segment 5 bases; nucleotides outside the gene matches: 4. The CDR3 length is 12 residues. Here the CDR3 reads CASTPGGTEAFF. In DNA, the CDR3 is TGTGCCAGCACTCCAGGGGGGACTGAAGCTTTCTTT.

J is TRBJ1-4 and V is TRBV30; no firm D call. In germline, CDR1 is GTSNPN, CDR2 SVGIG (reference sequence). This CDR3 has 15 residues. Trimming removed 2 bases at V and 7 bases at J, with 17 bases between. This chain's CDR3 is CAWSPDTGLLEKLFF. CDR3 nucleotides: TGTGCCTGGAGTCCCGACACGGGTCTCCTTGAAAAACTGTTTTTT.

This clone was seen only once. The V call is TRBV7-2, the J call TRBJ2-1, with D tentatively TRBD2 (5 bases). The CDR3 consists of 13 residues. CDR1 and CDR2 from the germline V gene are SGHTA and FQGNSA. With 5 bases removed from V and 10 bases from J, the gap between germline ends came to 15 bases. The CDR3 spells CASSLDSSGEQFF. CDR3 bases: TGTGCCAGCAGCCTGGACTCCTCTGGCGAGCAGTTCTTC.

This chain connects TRBV5-6 to TRBJ2-7; D may be TRBD2 (5 bases). Germline V CDR1 and CDR2: SGHDT, YYEEEE. V lost 6 bases, J lost 5 bases, and 15 bases lay in between. The CDR3 has 13 amino acids. The CDR3 DNA reads TGTGCCAGCAAGAGACCAGGAGGAGACGAGCAGTACTTC. Its translation: CASKRPGGDEQYF.